Only one count was recorded for the clone carrying this T cell receptor (beta chain). Its specificity is unknown. This specimen comes from a study of T cell responses to AZD1222 COVID-19 vaccine. Study findings and constraints: Of spike-specific TCRs, nearly half reportedly target regions left unmutated in variants. The study found vaccine-associated CD4 TCRs spanning spike, dominant at 160-218 and 743-854.

This table comes from immunoSEQ multiplex PCR, and its TCRdb copy is limited to in-frame clones, with some not included. The data show approximately 110,000 clones, 92% seen once. V was pared by 3 bases and J by 8 bases, with 16 bases of the junction left unmatched. This CDR3 is built from 16 residues. CDR1 is SGHRS and CDR2 is YFSETQ in the germline V gene. This sequence was found in an adult who received the AZD1222 COVID-19 vaccine. The input for sequencing was peripheral blood, taken 28 days after the second AZD1222 dose. The V call is TRBV5-1, the J call TRBJ1-2; 7 nucleotides align to TRBD1. The CDR3 loop reads CASSSDPGQASMGYTF. The CDR3 bases are TGCGCCAGCAGCTCGGATCCTGGACAGGCCTCTATGGGCTACACCTTC.